This T cell receptor beta chain came from a study of cytomegalovirus exposure and HLA in healthy donors. General observations from the study: Researchers had no immune exposure information except CMV serostatus available. Of the V segments, some could not be distinguished, including TRBV6-2 and TRBV6-3, and were excluded.

As regards this clone: What it binds is unknown.

Unrecorded immune exposures were likely, despite nominal health at sampling. Primers: 60 Vbeta forward and 13 Jbeta reverse. In the authors' workflow: Later work found approximately 87 million unique TCR beta chains, with roughly 11 million shared. TCRdb's table, derived via immunoSEQ multiplex PCR, lists solely in-frame clones and lacks some. Clone size and the V and J calls come from that table; the DNA yielded D and trimming. The table for this sample gives 49,000 or so clones. This CDR3 is 14 amino acids long. Per germline, CDR1 MGHDK and CDR2 SYGVNS. V lost 2 bases to trimming and J lost 4 bases, with 9 bases between them.

The clonotype comes from a man aged 35 to 55 in good health and CMV-seropositive. Sequenced material: PBMCs. The chain links TRBV25-1 to TRBJ2-1; D perhaps matches TRBD2 (6 bases). The DNA of the CDR3 is TGTGCCAGCAGTGAAGGGACTTTTTACAATGAGCAGTTCTTC. It encodes CASSEGTFYNEQFF. Together with reference TRBV25-1 and TRBJ2-1, the CDR3 gives the full variable domain: EADIYQTPRYLVIGTGKKITLECSQTMGHDKMYWYQQDPGMELHLIHYSYGVNSTEKGDLSSESTVSRIRTEHFPLTLESARPSHTSQYLCASSEGTFYNEQFFGPGTRLTVL.